These 24 T cell receptor beta chains were sequenced from one sample in a study of T cell responses to AZD1222 COVID-19 vaccine. Measured with immunoSEQ multiplex PCR; TCRdb has only the in-frame clones, and not every one. Seen here are some 150,000 clones, 87% observed once, and the top ten hold about 8.9%. The material was peripheral blood, obtained 28 days after the second AZD1222 dose. All receptors come from an adult who received the AZD1222 COVID-19 vaccine.

The rearrangement joins TRBV6-5 to TRBJ2-3; 8 nucleotides match TRBD2. This CDR3 is built from 15 residues. The germline V gene encodes CDR1 MNHEY and CDR2 SVGAGI. The J segment lost 3 bases and the V segment lost 4 bases, leaving 6 bases of the junction unmatched. The CDR3 nucleotides are TGTGCCAGCAGTTCCCCAGCGGGAGTGACAGATACGCAGTATTTT. Protein: CASSSPAGVTDTQYF.

This chain links TRBV7-8 with TRBJ2-7, with no clear D. The V end was cut by 0 bases, the J end by 2 bases, with 8 bases between. The CDR3 runs to 14 residues. Germline lookup yields CDR1 SGHVS and CDR2 FQNEAQ. In DNA form, the CDR3 reads TGTGCCAGCAGCTTAGCCCACCGAGCCTACGAGCAGTACTTC. This sequence encodes CASSLAHRAYEQYF.

The rearrangement joins TRBV25-1 to TRBJ2-1, with 8 bases aligning to TRBD2. With 6 bases clipped from V and 5 bases from J, the junction kept 12 bases outside the gene matches. The CDR3 has 16 amino acids. Looked up from germline, CDR1 is MGHDK and CDR2 is SYGVNS. Here the CDR3 reads CASSPGGGRYNNEQFF. The CDR3 nucleotides are TGTGCCAGCAGCCCAGGAGGCGGGAGGTATAACAATGAGCAGTTCTTC. Full variable domain (outside the CDR3, taken from reference TRBV25-1 and TRBJ2-1): EADIYQTPRYLVIGTGKKITLECSQTMGHDKMYWYQQDPGMELHLIHYSYGVNSTEKGDLSSESTVSRIRTEHFPLTLESARPSHTSQYLCASSPGGGRYNNEQFFGPGTRLTVL.

V gene TRBV19 combines with J gene TRBJ2-4; maybe TRBD2 (5 bases). V lost 8 bases to trimming and J lost 2 bases, with 7 bases between them. CDR1 LNHDA and CDR2 SQIVND come from the germline V gene (reference sequence). The CDR3 has 12 residues. The CDR3 reads CASEGTKNIQYF. DNA of the CDR3: TGTGCCAGTGAGGGAACCAAAAACATTCAGTACTTC.

The chain recombines TRBV4-1 with TRBJ2-5; tentatively, D is TRBD1 (6 bases). The germline V and J ends were trimmed by 1 base and 4 bases, with 10 bases remaining between them. Germline CDR1 reads MGHRA; CDR2 reads YSYEKL. This CDR3 has 14 residues. The CDR3 is CASSQGQGRETQYF. In DNA form, the CDR3 reads TGCGCCAGCAGCCAAGGGCAGGGGAGAGAGACCCAGTACTTC.

The J gene is TRBJ2-5, the V gene TRBV5-1; tentatively, D is TRBD2 (7 bases). The CDR3 has 13 residues. The germline gives CDR1 SGHRS, CDR2 YFSETQ. The V end was cut by 5 bases, the J end by 4 bases, with 12 bases between. CDR3 DNA: TGCGCCAGCAGGTATGCGGGGGCAGAGACCCAGTACTTC. It specifies CASRYAGAETQYF.

This clone appeared once. The chain couples TRBV3-1 (or the pseudogene TRBV3-2) to TRBJ2-2, with 11 positions matching TRBD2. CDR1 LGHDT and CDR2 YNNKEL come from the germline V gene (reference sequence). The CDR3 consists of 18 residues. Trimming cost V 0 bases and J 4 bases; bases outside gene matches: 7. CDR3 in amino acids: CASSQDGRLAGITGELFF. The CDR3 coding sequence is TGTGCCAGCAGCCAAGATGGGCGACTAGCGGGGATCACCGGGGAGCTGTTTTTT.

This clone was found a few times. This chain connects TRBV10-1 to TRBJ2-7; D is uncertain. This CDR3 has 13 amino acids. Trimming removed 4 bases at V and 0 bases at J, with 7 bases between. Germline V lookup: CDR1 WNHNN, CDR2 SYGVQD (reference sequence). CDR3 residues: CASSGVSSYEQYF. In DNA, the CDR3 is TGCGCCAGCAGTGGGGTTAGCTCCTACGAGCAGTACTTC.

The CDR3 is CASRGGNEQYF. Written as DNA, the CDR3 is TGTGCCAGCAGAGGAGGGAACGAGCAGTACTTC. The J gene is TRBJ2-7, the V gene TRBV2; the D gene is possibly TRBD2 (6 bases). The germline V gene encodes CDR1 SNHLY and CDR2 FYNNEI. The CDR3 spans 11 residues. The germline V and J ends were trimmed by 6 bases and 5 bases, with 8 bases remaining between them. The whole variable domain, filled in from reference TRBV2 and TRBJ2-7, reads EPEVTQTPSHQVTQMGQEVILRCVPISNHLYFYWYRQILGQKVEFLVSFYNNEISEKSEIFDDQFSVERPDGSNFTLKIRSTKLEDSAMYFCASRGGNEQYFGPGTRLTVT.

On this clone: Other DNA sequences in this sample translate to the same CDR3. This rearrangement joins TRBV5-1 to TRBJ1-1; weak D call: TRBD1 (6 bases). This CDR3 has 14 residues. Looked up from germline, CDR1 is SGHRS and CDR2 is YFSETQ. Trimming took 2 bases from V and 1 from J, leaving 9 bases between them. CDR3 nucleotide sequence: TGCGCCAGCAGCTTAGGGGGTCCGAACACTGAAGCTTTCTTT. It translates to CASSLGGPNTEAFF.

To note about this clone: This sequence may be a read error, since a much larger clone differs from it by one base. The rearrangement uses TRBV5-4 and TRBJ2-3, with D perhaps assigned TRBD1 or TRBD2 (6 bases each). The V end lost 4 bases, the J end lost 0 bases, and 9 bases lay between the germline ends. Per germline, CDR1 SGHNT and CDR2 YYREEE (reference sequence). The CDR3 extends over 14 amino acids. DNA for the CDR3: TGTGCCAGCAGCCGAGGGGGGAGCACAGATACGCAGTATTTT. It encodes CASSRGGSTDTQYF.

This chain joins TRBV6-4 and TRBJ2-1, with 16 bases that match TRBD2. Germline lookup yields CDR1 MRHNA and CDR2 SNTAGT. The CDR3 is made up of 16 amino acids. V shed 0 bases, J shed 11 bases, and the junction held 4 bases outside the gene matches. The CDR3: CASSDSMGLAGGQQFF. The CDR3 nucleotides are TGTGCCAGCAGTGACTCGATGGGACTAGCGGGAGGGCAGCAGTTCTTC.

This clone was counted only a few times. The chain links TRBV7-9 to TRBJ2-7; D perhaps matches TRBD1 (5 bases). This CDR3 has 16 residues. Trimming removed 1 base from V and 8 bases from J, with 21 bases in between. Germline V gene sequence: CDR1 SEHNR, CDR2 FQNEAQ (reference sequence). The CDR3 is CASSLGSGSAREQQYF. The CDR3 DNA reads TGTGCCAGCAGCTTAGGTTCAGGGTCCGCTCGAGAGCAGCAGTACTTC.

The gene calls are TRBV7-2 and TRBJ1-4; TRBD1 aligns across 7 bases. There are 14 residues in the CDR3. J lost 8 bases, V lost 4 bases, and 7 bases had no gene match. CDR1 and CDR2 from the germline V gene are SGHTA and FQGNSA. CDR3 region: CASSSLGQVEKLFF. CDR3 in DNA: TGTGCCAGCAGCTCTCTCGGACAGGTCGAAAAACTGTTTTTT. The whole variable domain, remainder taken from reference TRBV7-2 and TRBJ1-4, is GAGVSQSPSNKVTEKGKDVELRCDPISGHTALYWYRQSLGQGLEFLIYFQGNSAPDKSGLPSDRFSAERTGGSVSTLTIQRTQQEDSAVYLCASSSLGQVEKLFFGSGTQLSVL.

The chain has TRBV11-3 and TRBJ2-1; 11 nucleotides agree with TRBD2. CDR1 is SGHNT, CDR2 YENEEA, per germline. With 5 bases clipped from V and 1 base from J, the junction kept 1 base outside the gene matches. The length of the CDR3 is 15 residues. The CDR3 region is CASSVAGGSYNEQFF. The CDR3 coding sequence is TGTGCCAGCAGCGTAGCGGGAGGGTCCTACAATGAGCAGTTCTTC.

V and J are TRBV6-1 and TRBJ2-7; 12 bases are shared with TRBD2. Germline CDR1 MNHNS, CDR2 SASEGT. The CDR3 is 15 amino acids. V shed 6 bases, J shed 2 bases, and the junction held 5 bases outside the gene matches. The CDR3 DNA is TGTGCCAGCAGGAGACTAGCGGGAGCACCCTACGAGCAGTACTTC. Translated, it gives CASRRLAGAPYEQYF.

The V and J genes are TRBV5-6 and TRBJ1-2, with 9 bases that match TRBD1. The CDR3 is 15 amino acids. Germline V lookup: CDR1 SGHDT, CDR2 YYEEEE. Losses at the gene ends were 4 bases for V and 2 bases for J; bases not matched to a gene: 6. The CDR3 loop reads CASSPEGTGNYGYTF. Here the CDR3 DNA reads TGTGCCAGCAGCCCGGAGGGGACAGGGAACTATGGCTACACCTTC.

This clone was seen a single time. This sequence joins TRBV7-8 and TRBJ1-2; 11 nucleotides match TRBD1. Germline-derived CDR1 and CDR2 are SGHVS and FQNEAQ. The CDR3 extends over 14 amino acids. With V trimmed by 5 bases and J by 5 bases, 4 bases remained unmatched. The CDR3 loop reads CASSGQGAGYGYTF. DNA of the CDR3: TGTGCCAGCAGCGGACAGGGGGCTGGATATGGCTACACCTTC.

This chain links TRBV6-4 with TRBJ2-2, with 8 bases aligning to TRBD1. The CDR3 extends over 13 amino acids. Germline V CDR1 and CDR2: MRHNA, SNTAGT. Trimming cost V 6 bases and J 5 bases; bases outside gene matches: 2. The CDR3: CASSHRGTGELFF. The CDR3 bases are TGTGCCAGCAGCCACAGGGGGACCGGGGAGCTGTTTTTT.

This rearrangement joins TRBV28 to TRBJ1-1; D might be TRBD1 (6 bases). Trimming took 5 bases from V and 0 from J, leaving 19 bases between them. The germline CDR1 and CDR2 sequences are MDHEN and SYDVKM. The CDR3 is 17 amino acids. CDR3 residues: CASSPSGASPLNTEAFF. The CDR3 DNA follows: TGTGCCAGCAGTCCCTCGGGGGCATCACCCTTGAACACTGAAGCTTTCTTT. Full variable domain (missing parts from reference TRBV28 and TRBJ1-1): DVKVTQSSRYLVKRTGEKVFLECVQDMDHENMFWYRQDPGLGLRLIYFSYDVKMKEKGDIPEGYSVSREKKERFSLILESASTNQTSMYLCASSPSGASPLNTEAFFGQGTRLTVV.

This chain links TRBV15 with TRBJ2-1; possibly TRBD2 for D (5 bases). The CDR3 contains 17 residues. CDR1 is LNHNV and CDR2 is YYDKDF in the germline V gene (reference sequence). The V and J ends lost 5 bases and 1 base respectively, with 18 bases between them. The CDR3, as DNA: TGTGCCACCAGCGGTGCTGGACGGACTCTTTCCTACAATGAGCAGTTCTTC. Its protein product is CATSGAGRTLSYNEQFF.

The V and J genes are TRBV6-2 or TRBV6-3 and TRBJ2-5, with 7 bases lining up with TRBD2. V was pared by 3 bases and J by 2 bases, with 3 bases of the junction left unmatched. The CDR3 spans 14 residues. CDR1 and CDR2 from the germline V gene are MNHEY and SVGEGT. CDR3 sequence (DNA): TGTGCCAGCAGTTATCTAGCGGTTCAAGAGACCCAGTACTTC. Its translation: CASSYLAVQETQYF.

About this clone: It is unclear where the CDR3 begins or ends on the DNA, so no DNA is shown, and the CDR3 is as TCRdb lists it. V and J are TRBV21-1 and TRBJ2-6; whether TRBD2, the table's D call, matches the DNA was not checked. TRBV21-1 is a listed pseudogene. The CDR3 length equals 17 residues, ends included. The chain's CDR3 is CASPKPEVGSGANVLTF.

The J gene is TRBJ2-1, the V gene TRBV5-1; D is unclear. Germline lookup yields CDR1 SGHRS and CDR2 YFSETQ. The CDR3 spans 13 residues. V gave up 2 bases and J gave up 7 bases, with 10 bases separating them. CDR3: CASSLDLGNEQFF. DNA of the CDR3: TGCGCCAGCAGCTTAGACCTCGGAAATGAGCAGTTCTTC.